This record looks at one T cell receptor (beta chain) sequence and its context. The sample originates from a study of technical replicates of blood from a handful of donors. Germline CDR1 SGHNT, CDR2 YYREEE (reference sequence). The CDR3 runs to 15 residues. The V end lost 3 bases, the J end lost 8 bases, and 17 bases lay between the germline ends. Assay: immunoSEQ multiplex PCR; the TCRdb copy retains only in-frame clones and omits some. The sample consists of under 95,000 clones, about 95% of them appearing once. The sample taken for sequencing was T cells isolated from PBMCs. V gene TRBV5-4 combines with J gene TRBJ2-2; perhaps TRBD2 as D (7 bases). This clonotype was obtained from a human donor in good health. The CDR3 region has the DNA TGTGCCAGCAGCTACCTACAGGGAGGGTTGGGGGAGCTGTTTTTT. Amino acid sequence: CASSYLQGGLGELFF.